The clone carrying this TCR beta chain was seen just once. The data are from a study of CXCR4 blockade with PD-1 therapy in pancreatic cancer. CDR1 and CDR2 (germline): MDHEN, SYDVKM. The CDR3 has 15 amino acids. The V and J ends lost 7 bases and 0 bases, in that order; junction bases with no gene match: 8. Some clones are missing from TCRdb's copy, which holds only in-frame ones; the method was immunoSEQ multiplex PCR. The repertoire holds 15,000 or so clones, with approximately 68% as singletons. The source material was tumor tissue. V is TRBV28 and J is TRBJ1-1; 7 bases are shared with TRBD1. The sequence derives from a human donor with pancreatic ductal adenocarcinoma. The CDR3 loop reads CASKRDRVMNTEAFF. CDR3 DNA: TGTGCCAGCAAAAGGGACAGAGTCATGAACACTGAAGCTTTCTTT.